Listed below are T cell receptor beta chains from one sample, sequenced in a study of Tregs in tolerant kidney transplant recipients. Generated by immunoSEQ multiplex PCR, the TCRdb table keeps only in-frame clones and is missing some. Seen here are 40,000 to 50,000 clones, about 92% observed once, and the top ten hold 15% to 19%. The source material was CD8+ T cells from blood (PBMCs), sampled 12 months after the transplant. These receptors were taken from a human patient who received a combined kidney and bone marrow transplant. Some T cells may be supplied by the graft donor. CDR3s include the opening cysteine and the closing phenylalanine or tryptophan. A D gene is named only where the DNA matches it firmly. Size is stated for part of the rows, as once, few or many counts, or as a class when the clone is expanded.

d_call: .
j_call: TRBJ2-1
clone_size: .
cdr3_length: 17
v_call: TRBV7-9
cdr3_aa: CASSFGKITTGNNEQFF
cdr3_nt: TGTGCCAGCAGCTTTGGGAAAATCACCACAGGCAACAATGAGCAGTTCTTC

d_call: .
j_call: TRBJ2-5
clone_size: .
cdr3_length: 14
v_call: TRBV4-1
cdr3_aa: CASRPTGQRETQYF
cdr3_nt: TGCGCCAGCAGACCAACAGGACAGAGAGAGACCCAGTACTTC

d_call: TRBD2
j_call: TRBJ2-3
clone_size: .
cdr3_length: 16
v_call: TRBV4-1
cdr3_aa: CASSLSSGSMRDTQYF
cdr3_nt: TGCGCCAGTTCCTTATCCAGCGGGAGTATGCGGGATACGCAGTATTTT

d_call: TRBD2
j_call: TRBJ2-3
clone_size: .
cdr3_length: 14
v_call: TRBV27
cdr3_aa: CASSPRGLADTQYF
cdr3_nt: TGTGCCAGCAGCCCGAGGGGACTAGCGGATACGCAGTATTTT

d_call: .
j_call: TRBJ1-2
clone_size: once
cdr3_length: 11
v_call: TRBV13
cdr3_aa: CASSPDYGYTF
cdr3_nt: TGTGCCAGCAGCCCCGACTATGGCTACACCTTC

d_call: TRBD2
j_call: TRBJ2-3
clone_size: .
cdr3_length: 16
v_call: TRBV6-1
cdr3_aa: CASSELSGTVTDTQYF
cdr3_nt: TGTGCCAGCAGTGAACTAAGCGGGACGGTGACAGATACGCAGTATTTT

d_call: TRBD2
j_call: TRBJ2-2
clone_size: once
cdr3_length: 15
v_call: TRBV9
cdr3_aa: CASSGTSGGAGELFF
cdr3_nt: TGTGCCAGCAGCGGGACTAGCGGGGGGGCCGGGGAGCTGTTTTTT

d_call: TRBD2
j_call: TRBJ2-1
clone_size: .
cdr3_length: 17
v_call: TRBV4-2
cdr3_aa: CASSQEIPSGAYNEQFF
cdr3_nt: TGTGCCAGCAGCCAAGAGATCCCTAGCGGGGCATACAATGAGCAGTTCTTC

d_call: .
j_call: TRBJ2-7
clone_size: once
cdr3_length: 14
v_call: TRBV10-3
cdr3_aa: CAIFSGQGPYEQYF
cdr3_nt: TGTGCCATCTTTAGCGGCCAGGGTCCCTACGAGCAGTACTTC

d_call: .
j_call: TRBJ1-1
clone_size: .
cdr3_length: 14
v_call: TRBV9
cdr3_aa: CASSPSRGGTEAFF
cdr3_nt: TGTGCCAGCAGCCCCTCGCGGGGGGGCACTGAAGCTTTCTTT

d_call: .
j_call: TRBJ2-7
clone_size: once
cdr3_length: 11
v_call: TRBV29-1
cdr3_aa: CSVTQAYEQYF
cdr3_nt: TGCAGCGTTACACAGGCCTACGAGCAGTACTTC

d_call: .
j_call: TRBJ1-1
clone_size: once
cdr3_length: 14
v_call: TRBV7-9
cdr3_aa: CASSLDYVNTEAFF
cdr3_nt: TGTGCCAGCAGCTTAGACTACGTGAACACTGAAGCTTTCTTT

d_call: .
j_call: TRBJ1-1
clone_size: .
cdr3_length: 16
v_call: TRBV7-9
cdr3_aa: CASSQLFGARNTEAFF
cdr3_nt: TGTGCCAGCAGCCAATTGTTTGGGGCCCGGAACACTGAAGCTTTCTTT

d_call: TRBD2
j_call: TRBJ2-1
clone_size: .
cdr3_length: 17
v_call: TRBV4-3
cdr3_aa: CASSQEFSGRAYNEQFF
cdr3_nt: TGCGCCAGCAGCCAAGAATTTAGCGGGAGGGCCTACAATGAGCAGTTCTTC

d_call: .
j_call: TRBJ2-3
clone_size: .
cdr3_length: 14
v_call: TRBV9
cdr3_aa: CASSVVAHGDTQYF
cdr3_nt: TGTGCCAGCAGCGTAGTAGCGCATGGAGATACGCAGTATTTT

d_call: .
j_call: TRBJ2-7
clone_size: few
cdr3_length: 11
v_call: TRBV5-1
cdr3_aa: CASSGQGEQYF
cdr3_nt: TGCGCCAGCAGCGGACAAGGCGAGCAGTACTTC

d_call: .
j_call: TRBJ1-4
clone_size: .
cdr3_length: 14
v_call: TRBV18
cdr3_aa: CASSPRVRGEKLFF
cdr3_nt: TGTGCCAGCTCACCAAGGGTCAGGGGTGAAAAACTGTTTTTT

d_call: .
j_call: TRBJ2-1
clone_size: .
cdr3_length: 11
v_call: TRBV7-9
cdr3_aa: CASSYIHEQFF
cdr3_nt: TGTGCCAGCAGCTATATCCATGAGCAGTTCTTC

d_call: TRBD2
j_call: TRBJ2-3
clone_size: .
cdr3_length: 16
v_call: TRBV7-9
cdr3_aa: CASSLVGSGEADTQYF
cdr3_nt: TGTGCCAGCAGCTTAGTAGGTAGCGGGGAAGCAGATACGCAGTATTTT

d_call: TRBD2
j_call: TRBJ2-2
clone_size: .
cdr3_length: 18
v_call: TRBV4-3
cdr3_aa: CASSQDWPTSGNSGELFF
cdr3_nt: TGCGCCAGCAGCCAAGATTGGCCAACTAGCGGGAACTCCGGGGAGCTGTTTTTT